The entry below describes one T cell receptor (beta chain). Its antigen target is currently unknown. No qualities accompany the bases; no much larger clone lies one base away. CDR1 and CDR2 are read off the germline V gene as SGHVS and FQNEAQ. V drops 5 bases and J drops 9 bases, leaving 23 bases in between. Including the terminal cysteine and phenylalanine, the CDR3 comprises 15 residues. Of all the DNA, just the CDR3 is kept, 45 bases in frame from base 1. These data are taken from a study of blood T cells in healthy people across ages (dated by TCRdb to the mid-2010s). General notes on the study: In model experiments, template switching captured about one uniquely barcoded TCR beta cDNA molecule for every two T cells. The study measured age-related changes in TCR beta repertoire diversity using deep sequencing normalized with unique cDNA molecular identifiers. Donors were grouped into four age groups: young (average approximately 15 years), middle-aged (approximately 41), aged (about 60) and long-lived (approximately 75). To avoid experimental bias, donors of different ages were randomly spread across the sequencing lanes. Using the same blood draw, the study looked at two additional independent replicas of 1 million unique cDNA reads for two donors, one aged 18 to 30 and the other aged 80 or older. What the research found in general, with its limitations: Estimates of total diversity from one million sequenced T cells were regarded as lower bounds and underestimates. The CMV infection status of donors was not known, potentially confounding age-related changes in expanded clonotypes. Because profiling used bulk unsorted PBMCs, naive and antigen-experienced compartments could not be compared conclusively. There was a strong correlation between observed TCR beta diversity and the percentage of naive T cells measured by flow cytometry. Observed TCR beta diversity per million T cells fell roughly linearly with age, and a significant reduction was already apparent by age around 44. Compared with the aged group, the long-lived group had more naive CD4+ T cells, fewer expanded clones and increased TCR diversity, suggesting age selection.

Library creation used 5' RACE. Sequenced using an Illumina HiSeq 2500. A second PCR of about 7 to 12 cycles was run with a J-beta primer mix and a sample-barcoded 5' primer. A template-switch 5' adaptor carrying 12 random nucleotides introduced a unique molecular identifier onto each TCR beta cDNA molecule. Each sample yielded at least 3 million CDR3-containing paired-end reads. First-strand cDNA synthesis was performed from all RNA using the Mint cDNA synthesis kit, with priming by a TRBC-specific oligonucleotide. Following uracil-DNA glycosylase treatment, all cDNA underwent a first 18-cycle PCR with the universal primers M1SS and BC2_uni_R. Concerning the study's data processing: For normalization, 1 million high-quality reads, each with a distinct molecular identifier, were randomly selected from each sample. Reads sharing molecular identifiers were discarded rather than binned into consensus sequences. MiTCR, run with a Q25 quality threshold and the strictest error-elimination algorithm, handled CDR3 identification, clonotype clustering and error correction. Lower-bound total TCR beta diversity was estimated with a nonparametric unseen species model using Euler transformation. Clones were called with MiXCR by TCRdb after fastp trimmed the public reads at Q25, and only in-frame beta chains were retained. Rows with a matching CDR3 protein are joined into one entry that keeps the most common DNA and genes. V and J calls and clone size were set by TCRdb, not the authors. The sample contains 780,000 or so distinct CDR3 sequences, approximately 55% of them found a single time. Approximately 41% of the sample goes to the ten largest clones.

Donors were a few dozen systemically healthy Caucasian individuals from Russia aged roughly 6 to 100 years. Each donor gave about 9.2 milliliters of peripheral blood, drawn into EDTA-treated Vacutainer tubes. Ficoll-Paque density-gradient centrifugation was used to isolate PBMCs, with at least 7 million obtained per sample. Trizol reagent was used to extract total RNA from the PBMCs, yielding at least 6 micrograms per sample. Naive CD45RAhigh/CD27high T cell percentages were measured by flow cytometry on a PBMC aliquot from every donor. The sequenced sample was blood. This sequence was found in a man of 80 years or more in good health. The receptor chain draws on TRBV7-8 and TRBJ2-7, and possibly TRBD1, on 6 matching bases. The DNA sequence is TGTGCCAGCAGCCCTCGGGACACCTTTGTCCCCGGGCAGTACTTC. Its translation reads: CASSPRDTFVPGQYF.